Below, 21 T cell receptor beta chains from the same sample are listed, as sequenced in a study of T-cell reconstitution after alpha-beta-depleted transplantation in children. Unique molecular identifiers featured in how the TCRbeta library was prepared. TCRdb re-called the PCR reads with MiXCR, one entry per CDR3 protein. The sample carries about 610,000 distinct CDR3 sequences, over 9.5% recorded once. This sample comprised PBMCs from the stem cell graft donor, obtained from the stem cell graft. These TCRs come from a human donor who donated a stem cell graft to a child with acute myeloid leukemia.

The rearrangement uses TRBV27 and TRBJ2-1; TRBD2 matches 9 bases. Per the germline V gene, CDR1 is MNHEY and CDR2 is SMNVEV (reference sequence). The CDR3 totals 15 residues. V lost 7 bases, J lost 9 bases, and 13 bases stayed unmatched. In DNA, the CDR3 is TGTGCCAGCAAACCAGCGGGAGGCCCACAGGGTGAGCAGTTCTTC. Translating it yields CASKPAGGPQGEQFF.

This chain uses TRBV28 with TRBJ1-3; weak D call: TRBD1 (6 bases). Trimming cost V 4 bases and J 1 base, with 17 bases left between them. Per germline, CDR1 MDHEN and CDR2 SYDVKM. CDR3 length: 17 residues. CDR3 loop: CASSSQGPGPSGNTIYF. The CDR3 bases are TGTGCCAGCAGTTCCCAGGGGCCTGGGCCGTCTGGAAACACCATATATTTT.

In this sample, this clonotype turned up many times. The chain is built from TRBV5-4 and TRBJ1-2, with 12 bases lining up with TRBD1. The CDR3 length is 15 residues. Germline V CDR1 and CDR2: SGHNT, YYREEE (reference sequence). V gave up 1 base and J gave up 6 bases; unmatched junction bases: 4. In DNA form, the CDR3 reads TGTGCCAGCAGCTTGCCGGGACAGGGGGCGCATGGCTACACCTTC. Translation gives CASSLPGQGAHGYTF.

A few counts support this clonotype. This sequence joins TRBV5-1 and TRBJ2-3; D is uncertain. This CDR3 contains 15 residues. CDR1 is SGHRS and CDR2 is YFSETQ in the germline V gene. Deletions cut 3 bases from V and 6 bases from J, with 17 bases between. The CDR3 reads CASSSTRQLRDTQYF. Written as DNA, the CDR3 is TGCGCCAGCAGCTCTACCCGCCAATTACGGGATACGCAGTATTTT.

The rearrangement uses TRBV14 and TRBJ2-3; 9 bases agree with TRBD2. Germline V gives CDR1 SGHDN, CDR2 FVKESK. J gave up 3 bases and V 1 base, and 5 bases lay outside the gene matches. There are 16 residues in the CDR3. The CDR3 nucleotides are TGTGCCAGCAGCCAAGGCGGTCTAGCGGGAACAGATACGCAGTATTTT. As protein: CASSQGGLAGTDTQYF.

CDR3 loop: CATSRGDAYEQYF. CDR3 bases: TGTGCCACCAGCAGAGGGGACGCCTACGAGCAGTACTTC. The rearrangement links TRBV15 to TRBJ2-7, with D perhaps given as TRBD1 or TRBD2 (5 bases each). The CDR3 has 13 amino acids. V lost 1 base and J 2 bases, leaving 6 bases between the germline ends. Germline loops: CDR1 LNHNV, CDR2 YYDKDF (reference sequence).

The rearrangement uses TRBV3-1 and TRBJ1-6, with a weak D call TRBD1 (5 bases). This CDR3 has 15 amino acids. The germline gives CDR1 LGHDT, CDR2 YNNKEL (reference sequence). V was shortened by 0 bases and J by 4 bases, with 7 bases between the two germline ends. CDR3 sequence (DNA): TGTGCCAGCAGCCAAGATCACAGGTATAATTCACCCCTCCACTTT. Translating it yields CASSQDHRYNSPLHF.

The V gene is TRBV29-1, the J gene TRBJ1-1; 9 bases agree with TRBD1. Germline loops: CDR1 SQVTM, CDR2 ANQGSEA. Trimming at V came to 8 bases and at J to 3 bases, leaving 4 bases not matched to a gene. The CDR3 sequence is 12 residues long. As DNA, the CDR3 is TGCAGCTCCAGGACAGGGGACACTGAAGCTTTCTTT. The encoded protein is CSSRTGDTEAFF.

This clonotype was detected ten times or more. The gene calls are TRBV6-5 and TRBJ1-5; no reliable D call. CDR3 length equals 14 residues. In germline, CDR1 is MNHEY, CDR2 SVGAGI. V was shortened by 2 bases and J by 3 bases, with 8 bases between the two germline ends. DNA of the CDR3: TGTGCCAGCAGTTACGGGCAGCTCAATCAGCCCCAGCATTTT. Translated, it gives CASSYGQLNQPQHF.

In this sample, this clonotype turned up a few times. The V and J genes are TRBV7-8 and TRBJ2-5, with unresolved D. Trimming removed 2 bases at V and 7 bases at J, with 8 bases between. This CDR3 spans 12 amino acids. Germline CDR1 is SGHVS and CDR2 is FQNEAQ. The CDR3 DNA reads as TGTGCCAGCAGCTTAACTACGGTGACCCAGTACTTC. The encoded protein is CASSLTTVTQYF.

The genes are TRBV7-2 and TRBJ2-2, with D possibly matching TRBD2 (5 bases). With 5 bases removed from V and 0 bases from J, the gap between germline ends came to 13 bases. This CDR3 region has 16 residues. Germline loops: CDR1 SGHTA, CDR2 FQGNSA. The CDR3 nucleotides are TGTGCCAGCAGCCTGGGTCCTAGCCCGAACACCGGGGAGCTGTTTTTT. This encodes CASSLGPSPNTGELFF. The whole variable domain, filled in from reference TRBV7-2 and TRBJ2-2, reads GAGVSQSPSNKVTEKGKDVELRCDPISGHTALYWYRQSLGQGLEFLIYFQGNSAPDKSGLPSDRFSAERTGGSVSTLTIQRTQQEDSAVYLCASSLGPSPNTGELFFGEGSRLTVL.

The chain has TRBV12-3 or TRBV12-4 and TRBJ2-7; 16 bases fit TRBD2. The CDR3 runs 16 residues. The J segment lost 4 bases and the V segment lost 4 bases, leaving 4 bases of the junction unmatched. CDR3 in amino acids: CASSSLGLAGGYEQYF. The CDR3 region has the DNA TGTGCCAGCAGTTCCTTGGGACTAGCGGGAGGGTACGAGCAGTACTTC.

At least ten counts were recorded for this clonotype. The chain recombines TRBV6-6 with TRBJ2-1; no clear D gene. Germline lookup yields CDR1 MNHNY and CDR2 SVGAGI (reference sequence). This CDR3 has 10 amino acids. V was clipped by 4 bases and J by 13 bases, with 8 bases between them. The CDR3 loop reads CASSSFEQFF. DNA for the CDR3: TGTGCCAGCAGTTCCTTTGAACAGTTCTTC.

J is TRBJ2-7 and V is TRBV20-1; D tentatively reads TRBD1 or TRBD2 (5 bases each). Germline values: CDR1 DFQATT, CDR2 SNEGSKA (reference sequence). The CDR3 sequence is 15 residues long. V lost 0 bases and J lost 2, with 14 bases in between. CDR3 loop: CSARDLRGPAYEQYF. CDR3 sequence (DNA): TGCAGTGCTAGAGATCTGAGGGGACCCGCCTACGAGCAGTACTTC.

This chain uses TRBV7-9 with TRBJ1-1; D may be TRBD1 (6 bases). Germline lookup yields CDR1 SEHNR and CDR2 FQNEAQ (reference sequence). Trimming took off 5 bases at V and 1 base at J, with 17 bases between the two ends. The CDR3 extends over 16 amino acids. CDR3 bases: TGTGCCAGCAGCGCTTCTTTGGGGGCGGGGAACACTGAAGCTTTCTTT. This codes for CASSASLGAGNTEAFF.

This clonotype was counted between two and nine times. CDR3 DNA sequence: TGTGCCATCGGCTGGGACAGTAACACCAACGTCCTGACTTTC. Its translation: CAIGWDSNTNVLTF. The V and J genes are TRBV10-3 and TRBJ2-6; TRBD1 matches 7 bases. Trimming at V came to 8 bases and at J to 8 bases, leaving 9 bases not matched to a gene. CDR3 length equals 14 residues. Germline CDR1 reads ENHRY; CDR2 reads SYGVKD.

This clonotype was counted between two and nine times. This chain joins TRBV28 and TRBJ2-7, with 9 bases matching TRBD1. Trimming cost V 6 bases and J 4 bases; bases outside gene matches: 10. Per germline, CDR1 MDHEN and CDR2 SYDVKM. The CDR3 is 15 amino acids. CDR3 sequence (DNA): TGTGCCAGCAGACCTCAATCGGGACAGGGATACGAGCAGTACTTC. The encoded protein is CASRPQSGQGYEQYF. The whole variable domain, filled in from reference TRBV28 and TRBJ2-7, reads DVKVTQSSRYLVKRTGEKVFLECVQDMDHENMFWYRQDPGLGLRLIYFSYDVKMKEKGDIPEGYSVSREKKERFSLILESASTNQTSMYLCASRPQSGQGYEQYFGPGTRLTVT.

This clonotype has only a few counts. In nucleotides, the CDR3 is TGTGCCAGCAGTTACTCGAGCTGGACAGGATCGACCTCCGAGCAGTACTTC. Translation gives CASSYSSWTGSTSEQYF. The chain couples TRBV6-5 to TRBJ2-7, with 7 positions matching TRBD1. Germline CDR1 reads MNHEY; CDR2 reads SVGAGI. V lost 0 bases to trimming and J lost 6 bases; unmatched junction nucleotides: 14. This CDR3 region has 17 residues.

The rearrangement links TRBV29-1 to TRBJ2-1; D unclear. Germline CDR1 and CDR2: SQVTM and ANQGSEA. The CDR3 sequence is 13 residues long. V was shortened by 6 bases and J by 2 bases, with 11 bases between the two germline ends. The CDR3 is CSVPTPTYNEQFF. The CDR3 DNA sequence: TGCAGCGTCCCCACACCAACCTACAATGAGCAGTTCTTC.

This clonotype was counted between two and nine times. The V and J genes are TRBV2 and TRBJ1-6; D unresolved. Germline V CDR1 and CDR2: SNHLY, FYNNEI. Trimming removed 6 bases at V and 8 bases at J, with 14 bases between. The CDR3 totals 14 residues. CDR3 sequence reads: CASSVTVRDSPLHF. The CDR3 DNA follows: TGTGCCAGCAGCGTGACTGTTCGGGATTCACCCCTCCACTTT.

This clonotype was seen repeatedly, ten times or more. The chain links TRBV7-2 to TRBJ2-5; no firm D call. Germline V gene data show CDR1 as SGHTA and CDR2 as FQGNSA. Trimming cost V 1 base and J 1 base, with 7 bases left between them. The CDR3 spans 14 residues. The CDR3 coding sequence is TGTGCCAGCAGCTTAGATCCAGGCCAAGAGACCCAGTACTTC. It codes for CASSLDPGQETQYF. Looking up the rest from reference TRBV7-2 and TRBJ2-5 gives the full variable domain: GAGVSQSPSNKVTEKGKDVELRCDPISGHTALYWYRQSLGQGLEFLIYFQGNSAPDKSGLPSDRFSAERTGGSVSTLTIQRTQQEDSAVYLCASSLDPGQETQYFGPGTRLLVL.